This entry is about one T cell receptor beta chain. The data were obtained in a study of shared clonotypes between healthy human individuals. Assay used: immunoSEQ multiplex PCR; TCRdb lists only in-frame clones, some missing. The sample contains over a million clones, over 95% of which appear only once. Trimming left V 6 bases short and J 6 bases short, with 15 bases between. Germline CDR1 is LNHDA and CDR2 is SQIVND (reference sequence). The CDR3 runs 13 residues. The TCR originated in a man aged 25 to 40 in good health. Material: naive CD4+ T cells sorted from blood. As for subset: CD45RA+ positively selected. The chain has TRBV19 and TRBJ2-7; the D gene is possibly TRBD1 (5 bases). CDR3 amino acids: CASSRAGLGEQYF. In DNA, the CDR3 is TGTGCCAGTAGCAGGGCAGGGTTGGGCGAGCAGTACTTC. The full variable domain, rest sourced from reference TRBV19 and TRBJ2-7, is DGGITQSPKYLFRKEGQNVTLSCEQNLNHDAMYWYRQDPGQGLRLIYYSQIVNDFQKGDIAEGYSVSREKKESFPLTVTSAQKNPTAFYLCASSRAGLGEQYFGPGTRLTVT.